The 24 T cell receptor beta chains reported below all come from one sample, sequenced in a study of lymphopenia after photon versus proton radiotherapy. Generated by immunoSEQ multiplex PCR, the TCRdb table keeps only in-frame clones and is missing some. The sample holds under 15,000 clones, 89% seen once. This sample comprised peripheral blood, obtained from a patient treated with proton-based radiotherapy. The receptors derive from a man in his 60s with pancreatic cancer.

This rearrangement joins TRBV27 to TRBJ2-7; D is perhaps TRBD2 (6 bases). The germline V gene encodes CDR1 MNHEY and CDR2 SMNVEV (reference sequence). This CDR3 has 13 residues. V was clipped by 6 bases and J by 2 bases, with 11 bases between them. The CDR3, as DNA: TGTGCCAGCAGCTCCGCGGGGCCCTACGAGCAGTACTTC. Its translation: CASSSAGPYEQYF.

The rearrangement joins TRBV7-2 to TRBJ2-3; TRBD1 matches 9 bases. Germline assignment: CDR1 SGHTA and CDR2 FQGNSA. The CDR3 has 15 amino acids. Germline trimming cut 1 base from V and 5 bases from J; bases unmatched to any gene: 4. Written as DNA, the CDR3 is TGTGCCAGCAGCTTAGGGACAGGGGCTGGAGATACGCAGTATTTT. It encodes CASSLGTGAGDTQYF. The whole variable domain, filled in from reference TRBV7-2 and TRBJ2-3, reads GAGVSQSPSNKVTEKGKDVELRCDPISGHTALYWYRQSLGQGLEFLIYFQGNSAPDKSGLPSDRFSAERTGGSVSTLTIQRTQQEDSAVYLCASSLGTGAGDTQYFGPGTRLTVL.

The CDR3 DNA reads as TGTGCCATCAGTGAGTCGAATGGGGACCAAGAGACCCAGTACTTC. Translation gives CAISESNGDQETQYF. The V gene is TRBV10-3, the J gene TRBJ2-5, with no clear D. V dropped 0 bases and J dropped 0 bases, with 8 bases sitting between them. CDR1 and CDR2 (germline): ENHRY, SYGVKD. The CDR3 sequence is 15 residues long.

The chain links TRBV5-5 to TRBJ2-7; 8 positions agree with TRBD1. After removal of 1 base from V and 2 bases from J, the junction contained 14 bases not matched to a gene. The CDR3 contains 18 residues. Per the germline V gene, CDR1 is SGHKS and CDR2 is YYEKEE (reference sequence). As DNA, the CDR3 is TGTGCCAGCAGCTTGCGGGGAGGTTGGGGACAGGTCGCCTACGAGCAGTACTTC. Protein sequence: CASSLRGGWGQVAYEQYF. The variable domain in full, with the rest retrieved from reference TRBV5-5 and TRBJ2-7, is DAGVTQSPTHLIKTRGQQVTLRCSPISGHKSVSWYQQVLGQGPQFIFQYYEKEERGRGNFPDRFSARQFPNYSSELNVNALLLGDSALYLCASSLRGGWGQVAYEQYFGPGTRLTVT.

This clone occurred a few times. This rearrangement joins TRBV7-8 to TRBJ2-7; D ambiguous. The germline V gene encodes CDR1 SGHVS and CDR2 FQNEAQ. V lost 5 bases and J lost 2, with 10 bases in between. This CDR3 spans 13 amino acids. CDR3 coding DNA: TGTGCCAGCAGCCCTGCGCTCACCTACGAGCAGTACTTC. Its translation: CASSPALTYEQYF.

The chain combines TRBV28 with TRBJ2-7; no reliable D call. The V gene lost 5 bases and the J gene lost 2 bases, with 4 bases spanning the gap. Germline V gene lookup returns CDR1 MDHEN and CDR2 SYDVKM. The CDR3 consists of 11 residues. As DNA, the CDR3 is TGTGCCAGCAGTACGACCTACGAGCAGTACTTC. Translation gives CASSTTYEQYF. Supplemented by reference TRBV28 and TRBJ2-7, the full variable domain reads DVKVTQSSRYLVKRTGEKVFLECVQDMDHENMFWYRQDPGLGLRLIYFSYDVKMKEKGDIPEGYSVSREKKERFSLILESASTNQTSMYLCASSTTYEQYFGPGTRLTVT.

The rearrangement joins TRBV10-3 to TRBJ1-5; 11 bases fit TRBD1. Germline V gene sequence: CDR1 ENHRY, CDR2 SYGVKD. Trimming removed 4 bases from V and 6 bases from J; junction bases left unmatched: 2. The CDR3 is 14 residues long. The CDR3 is CAISGTGGTQPQHF. The CDR3 region has the DNA TGTGCCATCAGTGGGACAGGGGGCACTCAGCCCCAGCATTTT.

The chain has TRBV11-3 and TRBJ1-1, with a possible D match to TRBD1 (6 bases). This CDR3 spans 14 amino acids. Trimming removed 2 bases from V and 5 bases from J, with 12 bases in between. CDR1 is SGHNT and CDR2 is YENEEA in the germline V gene. CDR3 amino acids: CASSLYTGTTEAFF. Here the CDR3 DNA reads TGTGCCAGCAGCTTATATACAGGGACTACTGAAGCTTTCTTT.

The V gene is TRBV28, the J gene TRBJ2-2; D not resolved. This CDR3 is 13 amino acids long. With 6 bases removed from V and 5 bases from J, the gap between germline ends came to 10 bases. The germline V gene has CDR1 MDHEN and CDR2 SYDVKM. Here the CDR3 reads CASRRLVTGELFF. In DNA, the CDR3 is TGTGCCAGCAGGCGGTTGGTGACCGGGGAGCTGTTTTTT.

CDR3 DNA: TGTGCCAGCAGACCACCGGGACTAGAGGGCGGGGAGCTGTTTTTT. This gives the protein CASRPPGLEGGELFF. The chain uses TRBV6-5 and TRBJ2-2; TRBD2 matches at 8 bases. Germline V CDR1 and CDR2: MNHEY, SVGAGI. This CDR3 is built from 15 residues. V shed 6 bases, J shed 7 bases, and the junction held 10 bases outside the gene matches.

The J gene is TRBJ2-1, the V gene TRBV21-1; the table's D gene call, TRBD1, was not cross checked with the DNA. TRBV21-1 is a known pseudogene. The CDR3 is made up of 15 amino acids. CDR3 sequence reads: CASSLRPGSYNEQFF. CDR3 bases: TGTGCCAGCAGCCTTCGGCCAGGGTCCTACAATGAGCAGTTCTTC.

The chain couples TRBV27 to TRBJ1-2; D is possibly TRBD1 (5 bases). CDR1 and CDR2 from the germline V gene are MNHEY and SMNVEV (reference sequence). The CDR3 has 16 residues. The V gene lost 0 bases and the J gene lost 3 bases, with 14 bases spanning the gap. In DNA form, the CDR3 reads TGTGCCAGCAGTTTATCTTTTGCACAGGACTACTATGGCTACACCTTC. Its protein product is CASSLSFAQDYYGYTF.

This chain joins TRBV28 and TRBJ1-2; 10 bases are a match to TRBD1. CDR3 length: 16 residues. Trimming took 6 bases from V and 4 from J; bases not matched to a gene: 11. Per the germline V gene, CDR1 is MDHEN and CDR2 is SYDVKM. Here the CDR3 DNA reads TGTGCCAGCAGGTTAACCGGGACAGGGGCGTCCTATGGCTACACCTTC. Its translation: CASRLTGTGASYGYTF.

This clone was recorded only once. The chain is built from TRBV29-1 and TRBJ2-2; D unresolved. The germline V and J ends were trimmed by 4 bases and 6 bases, with 24 bases remaining between them. Germline V CDR1 and CDR2: SQVTM, ANQGSEA. The CDR3 loop spans 17 amino acids. The CDR3 nucleotides read TGCAGCGTTGTGTTCCGTGTTGCGGATTTGAGAGCCGGGGAGCTGTTTTTT. This sequence encodes CSVVFRVADLRAGELFF.

This rearrangement joins TRBV7-6 to TRBJ2-5, with 16 bases fitting TRBD2. V trimming: 0 bases; J trimming: 5 bases; junction bases outside the gene matches: 6. CDR1 SGHVS and CDR2 FNYEAQ come from the germline V gene. This CDR3 has 18 residues. CDR3 amino acids: CASSLARGLAGGWETQYF. The DNA for the CDR3 is TGTGCCAGCAGCTTAGCCCGGGGACTAGCGGGAGGGTGGGAGACCCAGTACTTC.

The J gene is TRBJ2-2, the V gene TRBV10-2; 8 nucleotides align to TRBD2. V lost 6 bases to trimming and J lost 2 bases; unmatched junction nucleotides: 14. The CDR3 totals 18 residues. CDR1 and CDR2 from the germline V gene are WSHSY and SAAADI. DNA of the CDR3: TGCGCCAGCAGCGGTTCTAGGACTAGCAACCCAAACACCGGGGAGCTGTTTTTT. Amino acids: CASSGSRTSNPNTGELFF.

The V call is TRBV7-9, the J call TRBJ1-1; D not certain. The germline CDR1 and CDR2 sequences are SEHNR and FQNEAQ (reference sequence). The CDR3 is made up of 14 amino acids. V was shortened by 3 bases and J by 6 bases, with 14 bases between the two germline ends. The CDR3 coding sequence is TGTGCCAGCAGCTTTGATAGTTCATCGCCTGAAGCTTTCTTT. It yields the protein CASSFDSSSPEAFF.

In this sample, this clone turned up once. The chain is built from TRBV19 and TRBJ2-5; weak D call: TRBD2 (10 bases). The J call could be wrong; TRBJ2-7 is a better fit for the DNA end. The CDR3 is 15 residues long. CDR1 and CDR2 (germline): LNHDA, SQIVND (reference sequence). CDR3 in amino acids: CASRAQGASGSEQYF. The CDR3 coding sequence is TGTGCCAGTAGGGCACAGGGGGCTAGCGGGAGCGAGCAGTACTTC.

This chain joins TRBV25-1 and TRBJ2-1; 9 bases match TRBD1. CDR3 length: 17 residues. Germline V gene data show CDR1 as MGHDK and CDR2 as SYGVNS. J lost 4 bases, V lost 6 bases, and 13 bases had no gene match. The CDR3 sequence: CASRPSLGDREYNEQFF. The CDR3 DNA sequence: TGTGCCAGCAGGCCATCATTGGGGGACAGGGAGTACAATGAGCAGTTCTTC.

The chain combines TRBV18 with TRBJ2-7; 8 bases line up with TRBD2. The CDR3 length is 16 residues. The J segment lost 2 bases and the V segment lost 3 bases, leaving 9 bases of the junction unmatched. Germline V gives CDR1 KGHSH, CDR2 LQKENI. The CDR3 DNA reads as TGTGCCAGCTCACCTCCGATGAGCGGGAGTCCCTACGAGCAGTACTTC. It translates to CASSPPMSGSPYEQYF. The full variable domain, rest sourced from reference TRBV18 and TRBJ2-7, is NAGVMQNPRHLVRRRGQEARLRCSPMKGHSHVYWYRQLPEEGLKFMVYLQKENIIDESGMPKERFSAEFPKEGPSILRIQQVVRGDSAAYFCASSPPMSGSPYEQYFGPGTRLTVT.

J is TRBJ1-2 and V is TRBV11-2, with 7 positions matching TRBD1. Germline V lookup: CDR1 SGHAT, CDR2 FQNNGV. With 0 bases clipped from V and 4 bases from J, the junction kept 8 bases outside the gene matches. The CDR3 spans 16 residues. CDR3 sequence (DNA): TGTGCCAGCAGCTTAGAAGGGGGCCTACCAAGCTATGGCTACACCTTC. This translates into CASSLEGGLPSYGYTF.

On this clone: A read error may account for a junction end that differs from germline. The V gene is TRBV6-1, the J gene TRBJ2-7; TRBD1 agrees at 9 bases. The CDR3 runs to 15 residues. The germline gives CDR1 MNHNS, CDR2 SASEGT. DNA of the CDR3: TGTGCCAGCAGTGAAGCACTGCCGGGACAGGGCCTAACTCTCTTC. Translating it yields CASSEALPGQGLTLF.

The chain links TRBV7-3 to TRBJ2-1; no firm D call. This CDR3 region has 13 residues. V was clipped by 5 bases and J by 8 bases, with 13 bases between them. The germline V gene encodes CDR1 SGHTA and CDR2 FQGTGA. The CDR3 coding sequence is TGTGCCAGCAGCCCTTACTCGGTGGATGAGCAGTTCTTC. Its protein product is CASSPYSVDEQFF.

This rearrangement joins TRBV29-1 to TRBJ2-5, with unresolved D. The DNA end is a closer match to TRBJ2-7, so the J assignment may be wrong. The germline V gene encodes CDR1 SQVTM and CDR2 ANQGSEA. This CDR3 spans 16 amino acids. The CDR3 protein is CSVFGVEKRLSYEQYF. For the CDR3, the DNA is TGCAGCGTCTTTGGGGTGGAGAAGCGCCTCTCCTACGAGCAGTACTTC.